The entry below describes one T cell receptor (beta chain). V lost 1 base and J lost 4, with 23 bases in between. Germline CDR1 MNHEY, CDR2 SMNVEV (reference sequence). CDR3 length equals 20 residues. The sample is drawn from a study of glioma-infiltrating T cells after dendritic cell vaccination. The PCR used 60 V beta and 13 J beta primers. Data came from immunoSEQ multiplex PCR; TCRdb stores just in-frame clones and leaves some out. Found here are about 100,000 clones, 65% to 85% of them singletons; the top ten hold 5.4%. Time point here: after dendritic cell vaccination, including at tumor progression/relapse.

The chain links TRBV27 to TRBJ2-6, with a tentative D call TRBD2 (6 bases). The sample in question was blood, obtained after dendritic cell vaccination. The clonotype was recovered from a human donor with glioblastoma. CDR3 coding DNA: TGTGCCAGCAGTTTATTGGGGCGGGGAACCGGTTCGAGAGGGGCCAACGTCCTGACTTTC. Protein product: CASSLLGRGTGSRGANVLTF.